Below, 31 T cell receptor beta chains from the same sample are listed, as sequenced in a study of beta chain features in type 1 diabetes. Whole-study results and caveats: Significant though moderate, a shortening of TCRB CDR3s appeared in all four CD4+ subsets of Type 1 diabetes patients.

As every portion of the isolated RNA was reverse transcribed, the sequencing read expressed TCRB transcripts. TCRdb's copy holds only in-frame clones and misses some; the assay was immunoSEQ multiplex PCR. The profile shows about 640,000 clones, roughly 12% of them singletons. Antigen specificity for these receptors is unknown. The sequenced sample was naive CD4+ T cells from blood. These receptors all come from a man aged 25 to 40 with type 1 diabetes.

As DNA, the CDR3 is TGTGCCAGCAGTTACAGGGGAGGAGAGACCCAGTACTTC. This codes for CASSYRGGETQYF. This chain links TRBV7-2 with TRBJ2-5; D possibly corresponds to TRBD1 (7 bases). V dropped 6 bases and J dropped 4 bases, with 12 bases sitting between them. The CDR3 spans 13 residues. Germline CDR1 SGHTA, CDR2 FQGNSA.

The sample holds a few counts of this clone. The chain joins TRBV11-2 to TRBJ2-1; 7 bases align to TRBD2. V lost 4 bases to trimming and J lost 9 bases; unmatched junction nucleotides: 15. Germline V gene lookup returns CDR1 SGHAT and CDR2 FQNNGV. The CDR3 totals 16 residues. CDR3 DNA: TGTGCCAGCAGCTCCCAGAGCGGGGCAGGTTTAAGTGAGCAGTTCTTC. Its protein is CASSSQSGAGLSEQFF.

The V and J genes are TRBV7-9 and TRBJ2-5; TRBD1 matches at 9 bases. The CDR3 is 14 amino acids. Trimming removed 4 bases from V and 4 bases from J; junction bases left unmatched: 4. Germline V CDR1 and CDR2: SEHNR, FQNEAQ (reference sequence). The CDR3 loop reads CASSYGTGRETQYF. CDR3 in DNA: TGTGCCAGCAGCTATGGGACAGGGCGAGAGACCCAGTACTTC.

The sample holds a few counts of this clone. CDR3 nucleotide sequence: TGTGCCAGCAGCGTCGAACAGGGGGCTAGAAGGACTGAAGCTTTCTTT. This translates into CASSVEQGARRTEAFF. The chain recombines TRBV9 with TRBJ1-1; TRBD1 matches at 9 bases. V lost 2 bases and J lost 5; bases outside the gene matches: 10. CDR1 SGDLS and CDR2 YYNGEE come from the germline V gene. The CDR3 contains 16 residues.

This clone was seen a few times. V is TRBV29-1 and J is TRBJ2-7; D may be TRBD1 or TRBD2 (5 bases each). Germline CDR1 and CDR2: SQVTM and ANQGSEA. V lost 4 bases, J lost 3 bases, and 13 bases lay in between. CDR3 length equals 13 residues. CDR3 region: CSVGGTQYYEQYF. CDR3 nucleotide sequence: TGCAGCGTTGGAGGGACCCAGTACTACGAGCAGTACTTC.

The chain combines TRBV7-2 with TRBJ2-5; TRBD1 or TRBD2 may be the D gene (5 bases each). CDR3 length equals 15 residues. Germline loops: CDR1 SGHTA, CDR2 FQGNSA. The V and J ends lost 3 bases and 5 bases respectively, with 16 bases between them. CDR3 DNA: TGTGCCAGCAGCTTCGGGACCGGCTTTGGGGAGACCCAGTACTTC. Amino acids: CASSFGTGFGETQYF.

There are a few counts of this clone. The chain joins TRBV4-2 to TRBJ1-2; D unclear. CDR1 and CDR2 (germline): LGHNA, YNFKEQ. Trimming stripped 3 bases from V and 7 bases from J, with 15 bases between. There are 14 residues in the CDR3. In nucleotides, the CDR3 is TGTGCCAGCAGCCAGGATCCGGGGTTGGGTGGCTACACCTTC. It yields the protein CASSQDPGLGGYTF.

The chain recombines TRBV28 with TRBJ1-4; D remains unclear. Germline V gene lookup returns CDR1 MDHEN and CDR2 SYDVKM. There are 14 residues in the CDR3. Trimming cost V 5 bases and J 5 bases, with 12 bases left between them. As DNA, the CDR3 is TGTGCCAGCAGTGGTTCACCCGGGAATGAAAAACTGTTTTTT. Residues: CASSGSPGNEKLFF. Together with reference TRBV28 and TRBJ1-4, the CDR3 gives the full variable domain: DVKVTQSSRYLVKRTGEKVFLECVQDMDHENMFWYRQDPGLGLRLIYFSYDVKMKEKGDIPEGYSVSREKKERFSLILESASTNQTSMYLCASSGSPGNEKLFFGSGTQLSVL.

The genes are TRBV7-9 and TRBJ2-7; TRBD2 matches at 8 bases. CDR3 size: 15 residues. V was clipped by 3 bases and J by 0 bases; unmatched bases: 4. CDR1 and CDR2 (germline): SEHNR, FQNEAQ (reference sequence). The CDR3 loop reads CASSLTSESSYEQYF. CDR3 nucleotide sequence: TGTGCCAGCAGCTTGACTAGCGAGAGCTCCTACGAGCAGTACTTC. Full variable domain (missing parts from reference TRBV7-9 and TRBJ2-7): DTGVSQNPRHKITKRGQNVTFRCDPISEHNRLYWYRQTLGQGPEFLTYFQNEAQLEKSRLLSDRFSAERPKGSFSTLEIQRTEQGDSAMYLCASSLTSESSYEQYFGPGTRLTVT.

This clone was seen only a few times. The gene calls are TRBV6-5 and TRBJ2-7; 7 bases fit TRBD2. Germline V gives CDR1 MNHEY, CDR2 SVGAGI. The CDR3 runs 16 residues. V gave up 0 bases and J gave up 1 base; unmatched junction bases: 6. The CDR3 DNA is TGTGCCAGCAGTTACTCGAGGAGCGGGGCTTCCTACGAGCAGTACTTC. Protein: CASSYSRSGASYEQYF.

This clone was seen only a few times. This rearrangement joins TRBV5-1 to TRBJ1-1; D gene ambiguous. Germline V CDR1 and CDR2: SGHRS, YFSETQ. The CDR3 has 15 residues. Trimming pared 0 bases from V and 0 bases from J, leaving 9 bases between. CDR3 sequence reads: CASSLGYGVNTEAFF. The CDR3 bases are TGCGCCAGCAGCTTGGGCTACGGGGTGAACACTGAAGCTTTCTTT.

This sequence joins TRBV2 and TRBJ1-5; perhaps TRBD1 as D (6 bases). The CDR3 runs 15 residues. The germline CDR1 and CDR2 sequences are SNHLY and FYNNEI. Deletions cut 8 bases from V and 7 bases from J, with 21 bases between. The CDR3 DNA reads as TGTGCCAGCGCCAAGGAGGCAGCTACAGGGCAGCCCCAGCATTTT. It translates to CASAKEAATGQPQHF.

V gene TRBV5-6 combines with J gene TRBJ2-5, with TRBD2 identical over 8 bases. This CDR3 region has 14 residues. In germline, CDR1 is SGHDT, CDR2 YYEEEE. The V segment lost 0 bases and the J segment 4 bases; nucleotides outside the gene matches: 2. The CDR3, as DNA: TGTGCCAGCAGCTTGGTAGCGGGGAGAGAGACCCAGTACTTC. This encodes CASSLVAGRETQYF.

The chain uses TRBV29-1 and TRBJ2-7; no definite D call. The CDR3 consists of 12 residues. V lost 8 bases to trimming and J lost 0 bases, with 11 bases between them. Germline CDR1 is SQVTM and CDR2 is ANQGSEA. The chain's CDR3 is CSTRSSSYEQYF. The CDR3 bases are TGCAGCACCAGGTCGAGCTCCTACGAGCAGTACTTC.

There are a few counts of this clone. The V call is TRBV7-8, the J call TRBJ2-3; D not certain. CDR1 and CDR2 from the germline V gene are SGHVS and FQNEAQ. This CDR3 contains 13 residues. The germline V and J ends were trimmed by 1 base and 2 bases, with 4 bases remaining between them. CDR3 coding DNA: TGTGCCAGCAGCTTAGTGGACACAGATACGCAGTATTTT. Translating gives CASSLVDTDTQYF.

This clone was observed a few times. The chain links TRBV7-9 to TRBJ1-1; a weak D match, TRBD1 (6 bases). V lost 0 bases, J lost 1 base, and 9 bases lay in between. Germline CDR1 SEHNR, CDR2 FQNEAQ (reference sequence). The CDR3 has 15 amino acids. The CDR3 region is CASSLATGRNTEAFF. The CDR3 DNA reads as TGTGCCAGCAGCTTAGCGACAGGTAGGAACACTGAAGCTTTCTTT.

This clone was observed a few times. CDR3 region: CASSWDSHNQPQHF. The CDR3 nucleotides are TGTGCCAGCAGTTGGGACAGCCACAATCAGCCCCAGCATTTT. The chain combines TRBV2 with TRBJ1-5; 7 bases agree with TRBD1. Germline CDR1 SNHLY, CDR2 FYNNEI. The ends lost 5 bases at V and 3 bases at J; junction bases unmatched: 4. This CDR3 comprises 14 residues. Full variable domain (outside the CDR3, taken from reference TRBV2 and TRBJ1-5): EPEVTQTPSHQVTQMGQEVILRCVPISNHLYFYWYRQILGQKVEFLVSFYNNEISEKSEIFDDQFSVERPDGSNFTLKIRSTKLEDSAMYFCASSWDSHNQPQHFGDGTRLSIL.

Only a few counts were recorded for this clone. The chain carries TRBV5-1 and TRBJ2-7, with a possible D match to TRBD2 (5 bases). Germline CDR1 is SGHRS and CDR2 is YFSETQ. This CDR3 has 14 residues. The germline V and J ends were trimmed by 2 bases and 4 bases, with 13 bases remaining between them. The CDR3 DNA follows: TGCGCCAGCAGCTTCGGACTGACGGGATACGAGCAGTACTTC. It encodes CASSFGLTGYEQYF.

A few counts support this clone. This same CDR3 is encoded by further DNA sequences in the sample. The J gene is TRBJ2-1, the V gene TRBV7-3; D unclear. This CDR3 is 13 amino acids long. Germline V gene data show CDR1 as SGHTA and CDR2 as FQGTGA. V dropped 1 base and J dropped 6 bases, with 7 bases sitting between them. Here the CDR3 DNA reads TGTGCCAGCAGCTTAAACCTGCTCAATGAGCAGTTCTTC. Its protein product is CASSLNLLNEQFF.

The rearrangement links TRBV4-2 to TRBJ2-1; 9 bases line up with TRBD2. CDR3 size: 15 residues. The V segment lost 4 bases and the J segment 0 bases; nucleotides outside the gene matches: 1. The germline gives CDR1 LGHNA, CDR2 YNFKEQ. The CDR3 protein is CASSPRGGSYNEQFF. The DNA of the CDR3 is TGTGCCAGCAGCCCGCGGGGGGGCTCCTACAATGAGCAGTTCTTC.

This clone was seen once. This chain uses TRBV2 with TRBJ1-5; D perhaps matches TRBD1 (5 bases). Germline loops: CDR1 SNHLY, CDR2 FYNNEI. The CDR3 has 14 amino acids. V was pared by 7 bases and J by 5 bases, with 15 bases between. The chain's CDR3 is CASNYEQEDQPQHF. As DNA, the CDR3 is TGTGCCAGCAACTACGAACAGGAGGATCAGCCCCAGCATTTT.

This clone was seen only a few times. V usage is TRBV6-6 and J usage is TRBJ1-2; D ambiguous. Germline CDR1 reads MNHNY; CDR2 reads SVGAGI (reference sequence). V was shortened by 7 bases and J by 7 bases, with 19 bases between the two germline ends. CDR3 size: 14 residues. In DNA, the CDR3 is TGTGCCAGCACCCTCACGGACGGCGATAGTGGCTACACCTTC. Amino acid sequence: CASTLTDGDSGYTF.

This clone was seen more than once but under ten times. The chain combines TRBV29-1 with TRBJ2-7, with 8 nucleotides matching TRBD1. With 6 bases clipped from V and 7 bases from J, the junction kept 8 bases outside the gene matches. The CDR3 consists of 12 residues. Germline CDR1 SQVTM, CDR2 ANQGSEA. CDR3 residues: CSVRTGFREQYF. The CDR3 region has the DNA TGCAGCGTGCGGACAGGGTTTCGAGAGCAGTACTTC.

The chain combines TRBV7-2 with TRBJ1-5, with TRBD1 as a possible D gene (6 bases). Germline V lookup: CDR1 SGHTA, CDR2 FQGNSA. Between the trimmed V and J ends, which lost 2 bases and 2 bases, there was a span of 10 bases. The CDR3 runs 15 residues. The CDR3 sequence: CASSLMAGGNQPQHF. CDR3 nucleotides: TGTGCCAGCAGCTTAATGGCAGGGGGCAATCAGCCCCAGCATTTT. The full variable domain, completed using reference TRBV7-2 and TRBJ1-5, is GAGVSQSPSNKVTEKGKDVELRCDPISGHTALYWYRQSLGQGLEFLIYFQGNSAPDKSGLPSDRFSAERTGGSVSTLTIQRTQQEDSAVYLCASSLMAGGNQPQHFGDGTRLSIL.

This clone was seen a handful of times. In nucleotides, the CDR3 is TGTGCCAGCAGCCAAGATAGGCAGGGCACAGATACGCAGTATTTT. This translates into CASSQDRQGTDTQYF. The chain employs TRBV4-2 and TRBJ2-3; D is undetermined. Trimming took off 0 bases at V and 1 base at J, with 8 bases between the two ends. CDR3 length equals 15 residues. The V gene's germline CDR1 is LGHNA and CDR2 YNFKEQ.

The genes are TRBV30 and TRBJ1-2, with 7 bases identical to TRBD1. The ends lost 5 bases at V and 0 bases at J; junction bases unmatched: 6. Germline CDR1 GTSNPN, CDR2 SVGIG (reference sequence). The CDR3 is made up of 14 amino acids. In DNA form, the CDR3 reads TGTGCCTGGGGAGGACAGGCGACTAACTATGGCTACACCTTC. This codes for CAWGGQATNYGYTF.

The chain uses TRBV11-2 and TRBJ1-6, with D perhaps TRBD1 (6 bases). CDR3 length equals 16 residues. Trimming took 6 bases from V and 7 from J, leaving 19 bases between them. Germline CDR1 and CDR2: SGHAT and FQNNGV. CDR3 in amino acids: CASRRLRAGVNSPLHF. In DNA, the CDR3 is TGTGCCAGCAGGAGGCTGAGGGCAGGGGTGAATTCACCCCTCCACTTT.

J is TRBJ2-2 and V is TRBV9, with D unresolved. This CDR3 is 13 amino acids long. The V and J ends lost 4 bases and 8 bases respectively, with 12 bases between them. The germline gives CDR1 SGDLS, CDR2 YYNGEE. This CDR3 reads CASSSPGPGELFF. As DNA, the CDR3 is TGTGCCAGCAGCAGCCCGGGCCCGGGGGAGCTGTTTTTT.

Of note for this clone: Compared with germline, one end of the junction differs, possibly owing to a read error. This chain links TRBV6-5 with TRBJ2-7; D is unclear. This CDR3 region has 14 residues. Germline V gives CDR1 MNHEY, CDR2 SVGAGI. The CDR3 region is CAISGIPNSYEQYF. The DNA of the CDR3 is TGTGCCATCAGTGGGATACCAAACTCCTACGAGCAGTACTTC.

There are a few counts of this clone. The chain combines TRBV5-4 with TRBJ2-7; D is tentatively TRBD1 or TRBD2 (5 bases each). Trimming removed 4 bases at V and 0 bases at J, with 17 bases between. The length of the CDR3 is 16 residues. Germline loops: CDR1 SGHNT, CDR2 YYREEE (reference sequence). This CDR3 is CASSPTGTTSSYEQYF. As DNA, the CDR3 is TGTGCCAGCAGCCCCACCGGGACGACGAGCTCCTACGAGCAGTACTTC.

V is TRBV4-1 and J is TRBJ2-5; TRBD1 is a possible D gene (6 bases). Germline values: CDR1 MGHRA, CDR2 YSYEKL. The CDR3 loop spans 14 amino acids. Trimming took 4 bases from V and 7 from J, leaving 16 bases between them. The CDR3 DNA sequence: TGCGCCAGCAGCCCACCAGACAGGATAAGGACCCAGTACTTC. This encodes CASSPPDRIRTQYF.